Sequencing of this TCR beta chain was carried out in a study of graft-versus-host responses after intestinal transplantation. Looking at the study overall: Isolated intestinal, liver-intestinal, or multivisceral transplants had been given to the recipients.

As for this clone: Its specificity is not known.

Findings of the study overall: GvH clones were identified in recipient marrow, with some first appearing in ileum or blood.

The CDR3 extends over 14 amino acids. V shed 5 bases and J 4 bases; nucleotides not matched to a gene: 6. CDR1 is SGHTA, CDR2 FQGNSA, per germline. The data were produced by immunoSEQ multiplex PCR, yet TCRdb's version contains in-frame clones alone and is incomplete. Of 75,000 to 100,000 clones listed, 90% to 95% were seen once; the top ten hold roughly 0.17%. The sequencing here drew on unstimulated CD4+ T cells sorted from spleen or lymph node cells, taken before intestinal transplant. V and J are TRBV7-2 and TRBJ2-3, with 7 positions matching TRBD1. This TCR was sampled from a human donor who received an intestinal transplant. CDR3 coding DNA: TGTGCCAGCAGCCTGAACAGGGGAGCAGATACGCAGTATTTT. This translates into CASSLNRGADTQYF.